Below, 10 T cell receptor beta chains from the same sample are listed, as sequenced in a study of response to subunit inactivated influenza vaccine. MiXCR, applied by TCRdb to the RT-PCR reads, yields one record per CDR3 protein. In the table there are about 520,000 distinct CDR3 sequences, roughly 11% of which are singletons. Source: PBMCs from blood, taken roughly 46 days after vaccination. The source of these receptors is a man aged 45-60 years who received an inactivated influenza vaccine.

V gene TRBV12-3 or TRBV12-4 combines with J gene TRBJ2-7; D possibly matches TRBD1 or TRBD2 (5 bases each). CDR3 size: 14 residues. Trimming removed 5 bases from V and 6 bases from J, with 17 bases in between. Here the CDR3 reads CASSGGTAPLEQYF. The DNA of the CDR3 is TGTGCCAGCAGTGGGGGAACAGCCCCCCTCGAGCAGTACTTC.

The V gene is TRBV4-2, the J gene TRBJ2-2, with D perhaps TRBD2 (6 bases). CDR3 size: 19 residues. Germline V CDR1 and CDR2: LGHNA, YNFKEQ. Trimming removed 0 bases at V and 5 bases at J, with 22 bases between. In nucleotides, the CDR3 is TGTGCCAGCAGCCAAGATAGGCCCCGTGGAGGGGCGCGAACCGGGGAGCTGTTTTTT. Amino acid sequence: CASSQDRPRGGARTGELFF.

The rearrangement joins TRBV29-1 to TRBJ1-1; no clear D. This CDR3 is built from 11 residues. V was pared by 5 bases and J by 7 bases, with 11 bases between. CDR1 is SQVTM and CDR2 is ANQGSEA in the germline V gene. Written as DNA, the CDR3 is TGCAGCGTTCTGCCGGGTGTTGAAGCTTTCTTT. This codes for CSVLPGVEAFF.

This clonotype was counted between two and nine times. The rearrangement uses TRBV6-5 and TRBJ2-3; D not certain. Trimming shortened V by 0 bases and J by 4 bases, and 14 bases separated the two germline ends. CDR3 length: 16 residues. CDR1 and CDR2 (germline): MNHEY, SVGAGI. CDR3 protein: CASSYSSPNVADTQYF. The CDR3, as DNA: TGTGCCAGCAGTTACTCTAGCCCGAATGTAGCAGATACGCAGTATTTT.

This sequence joins TRBV7-9 and TRBJ2-7; a possible D gene is TRBD1 (6 bases). V lost 1 base and J lost 3, with 10 bases in between. The CDR3 runs to 14 residues. In germline, CDR1 is SEHNR, CDR2 FQNEAQ (reference sequence). For the CDR3, the DNA is TGTGCCAGCAGCTTAGGACAGGCAGTCTACGAGCAGTACTTC. Translating it yields CASSLGQAVYEQYF.

This clonotype occurred a few times. The genes are TRBV11-1 and TRBJ2-7; D ambiguous. The length of the CDR3 is 11 residues. Germline CDR1 is SGHAT and CDR2 is FQDESV (reference sequence). The ends were cut back, 3 bases at V and 8 bases at J, with 8 bases in the middle. The CDR3 DNA reads as TGTGCCAGCAGCTTCTCGTCAAAGCAGTACTTC. Its translation is CASSFSSKQYF. The full variable domain, its missing parts supplied by reference TRBV11-1 and TRBJ2-7, is EAEVAQSPRYKITEKSQAVAFWCDPISGHATLYWYRQILGQGPELLVQFQDESVVDDSQLPKDRFSAERLKGVDSTLKIQPAELGDSAMYLCASSFSSKQYFGPGTRLTVT.

The J gene is TRBJ2-5, the V gene TRBV6-2 or TRBV6-3; D possibly corresponds to TRBD1 (6 bases). Trimming removed 9 bases from V and 2 bases from J, with 13 bases in between. CDR1 is MNHEY, CDR2 SVGEGT, per germline. The CDR3 has 13 residues. Here the CDR3 DNA reads TGTGCCAGTTCCAGGGGAAGACAAGAGACCCAGTACTTC. Its translation: CASSRGRQETQYF.

V is TRBV24-1 and J is TRBJ2-1, with TRBD2 as a possible D gene (6 bases). This CDR3 is built from 16 residues. V lost 4 bases and J lost 0, with 12 bases in between. CDR1 and CDR2 from the germline V gene are KGHDR and SFDVKD. The CDR3 DNA follows: TGTGCCACCAGTGAAAGGACTACCAGCTCCTACAATGAGCAGTTCTTC. This gives the protein CATSERTTSSYNEQFF.

This clonotype came up once. The chain is built from TRBV18 and TRBJ2-7, with a tentative D call TRBD1 (6 bases). The CDR3 totals 14 residues. Germline lookup yields CDR1 KGHSH and CDR2 LQKENI. The ends were cut back, 2 bases at V and 5 bases at J, with 13 bases in the middle. The CDR3 spells CASSPNLQGNEQYF. In DNA form, the CDR3 reads TGTGCCAGCTCACCAAATCTACAGGGTAACGAGCAGTACTTC.

V and J are TRBV5-4 and TRBJ2-5; the match to TRBD2 covers 8 bases. The CDR3 has 17 amino acids. V shed 3 bases and J 6 bases; nucleotides not matched to a gene: 16. Germline CDR1 SGHNT, CDR2 YYREEE (reference sequence). CDR3 protein: CASSSGGRDLVVKTQYF. The CDR3, as DNA: TGTGCCAGCAGCTCGGGGGGGAGGGATCTGGTGGTGAAGACCCAGTACTTC.